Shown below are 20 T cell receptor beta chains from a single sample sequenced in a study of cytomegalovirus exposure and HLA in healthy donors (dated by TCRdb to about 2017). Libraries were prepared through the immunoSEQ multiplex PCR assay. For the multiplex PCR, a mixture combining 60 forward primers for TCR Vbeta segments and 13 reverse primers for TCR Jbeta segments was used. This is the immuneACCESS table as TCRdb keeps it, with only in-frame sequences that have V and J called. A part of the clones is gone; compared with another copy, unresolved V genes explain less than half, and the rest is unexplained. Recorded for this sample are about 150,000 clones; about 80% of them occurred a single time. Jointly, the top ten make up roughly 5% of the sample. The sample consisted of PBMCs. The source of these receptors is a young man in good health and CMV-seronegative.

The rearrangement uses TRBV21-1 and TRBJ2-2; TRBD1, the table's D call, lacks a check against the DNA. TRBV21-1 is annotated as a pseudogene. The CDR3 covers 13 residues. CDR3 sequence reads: CANRQVNTGELFF. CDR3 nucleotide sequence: TGTGCCAACCGACAGGTGAACACCGGGGAGCTGTTTTTT.

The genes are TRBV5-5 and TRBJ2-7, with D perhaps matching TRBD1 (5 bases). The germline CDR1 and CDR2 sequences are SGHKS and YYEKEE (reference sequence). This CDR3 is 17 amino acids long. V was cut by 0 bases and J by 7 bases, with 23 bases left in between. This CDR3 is CASSLAGAGMELREQYF. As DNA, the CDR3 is TGTGCCAGCAGCTTGGCTGGGGCAGGGATGGAGTTGCGGGAGCAGTACTTC.

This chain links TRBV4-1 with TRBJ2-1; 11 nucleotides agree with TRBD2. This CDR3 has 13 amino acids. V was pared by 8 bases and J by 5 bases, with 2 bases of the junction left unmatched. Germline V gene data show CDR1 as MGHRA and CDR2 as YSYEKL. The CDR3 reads CASGLAGHNEQFF. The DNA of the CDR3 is TGCGCCAGCGGACTAGCGGGTCACAATGAGCAGTTCTTC.

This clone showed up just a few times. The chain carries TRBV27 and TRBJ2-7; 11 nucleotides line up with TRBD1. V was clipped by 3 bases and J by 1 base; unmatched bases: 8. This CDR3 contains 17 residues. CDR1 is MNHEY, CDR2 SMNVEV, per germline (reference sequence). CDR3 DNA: TGTGCCAGCAGTTTGGGACAGGGGGTTCGCGCATCCTACGAGCAGTACTTC. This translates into CASSLGQGVRASYEQYF.

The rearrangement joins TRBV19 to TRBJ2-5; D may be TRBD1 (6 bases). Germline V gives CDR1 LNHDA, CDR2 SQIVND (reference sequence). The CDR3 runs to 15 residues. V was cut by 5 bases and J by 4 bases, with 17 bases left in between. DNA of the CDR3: TGTGCCAGTAGTGGGGGCGGAAGTCTCATAGAGACCCAGTACTTC. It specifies CASSGGGSLIETQYF. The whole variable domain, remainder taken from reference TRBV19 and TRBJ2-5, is DGGITQSPKYLFRKEGQNVTLSCEQNLNHDAMYWYRQDPGQGLRLIYYSQIVNDFQKGDIAEGYSVSREKKESFPLTVTSAQKNPTAFYLCASSGGGSLIETQYFGPGTRLLVL.

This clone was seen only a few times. CDR3 nucleotide sequence: TGTGCCAGCAGCTTAGTTGGAGACAGGGACTCTGGGGCCAACGTCCTGACTTTC. Protein sequence: CASSLVGDRDSGANVLTF. The J gene is TRBJ2-6, the V gene TRBV7-6; 7 bases map to TRBD1. This CDR3 comprises 18 residues. Trimming removed 1 base from V and 0 bases from J; junction bases left unmatched: 6. The V gene's germline CDR1 is SGHVS and CDR2 FNYEAQ.

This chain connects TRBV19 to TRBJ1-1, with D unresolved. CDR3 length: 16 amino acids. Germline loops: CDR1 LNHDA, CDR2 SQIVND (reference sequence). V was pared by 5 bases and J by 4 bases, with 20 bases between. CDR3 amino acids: CASSLLTSVGGTEAFF. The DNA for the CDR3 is TGTGCCAGTAGTCTTCTTACCTCAGTTGGCGGCACTGAAGCTTTCTTT.

The CDR3 DNA reads as TGTGCCAGCAGTTTAAAAGCGGGGCCCCCCGAGCAGTACTTC. It encodes CASSLKAGPPEQYF. The J gene is TRBJ2-7, the V gene TRBV6-6, with 7 bases that match TRBD2. Germline V lookup: CDR1 MNHNY, CDR2 SVGAGI (reference sequence). V was clipped by 4 bases and J by 6 bases; unmatched bases: 9. The CDR3 length is 14 residues.

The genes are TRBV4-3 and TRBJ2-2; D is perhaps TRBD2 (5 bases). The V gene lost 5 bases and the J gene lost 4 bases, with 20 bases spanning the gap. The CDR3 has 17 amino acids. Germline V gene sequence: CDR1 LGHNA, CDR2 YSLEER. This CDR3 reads CASSDIVLATTTGELFF. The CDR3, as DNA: TGCGCCAGCAGCGACATAGTATTAGCGACGACCACCGGGGAGCTGTTTTTT.

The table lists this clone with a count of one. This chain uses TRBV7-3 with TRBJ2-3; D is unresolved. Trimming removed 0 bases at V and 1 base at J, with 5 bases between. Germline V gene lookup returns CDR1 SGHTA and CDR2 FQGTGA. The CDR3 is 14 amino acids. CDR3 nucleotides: TGTGCCAGCAGCTTAACCCCGGGCACAGATACGCAGTATTTT. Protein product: CASSLTPGTDTQYF.

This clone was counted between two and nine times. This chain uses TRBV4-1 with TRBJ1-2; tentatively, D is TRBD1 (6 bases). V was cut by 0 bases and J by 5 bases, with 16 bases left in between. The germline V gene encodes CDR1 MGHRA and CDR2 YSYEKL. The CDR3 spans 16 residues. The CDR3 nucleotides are TGCGCCAGCAGCCAAGAGCGTACACAGGGACAATATGGCTACACCTTC. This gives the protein CASSQERTQGQYGYTF.

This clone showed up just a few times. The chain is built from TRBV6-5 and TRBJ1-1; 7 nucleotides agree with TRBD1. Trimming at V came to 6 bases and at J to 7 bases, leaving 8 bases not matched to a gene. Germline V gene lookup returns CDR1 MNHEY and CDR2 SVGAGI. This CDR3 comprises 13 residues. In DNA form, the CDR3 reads TGTGCCAGCAGGAGGACAGGAGAGATTGAAGCTTTCTTT. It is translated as CASRRTGEIEAFF.

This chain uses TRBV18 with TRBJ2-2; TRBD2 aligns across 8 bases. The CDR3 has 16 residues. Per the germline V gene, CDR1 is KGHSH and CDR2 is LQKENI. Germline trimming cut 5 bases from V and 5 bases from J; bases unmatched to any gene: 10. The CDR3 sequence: CASSSMHSGGTGELFF. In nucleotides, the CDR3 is TGTGCCAGCTCATCAATGCACAGCGGGGGAACCGGGGAGCTGTTTTTT. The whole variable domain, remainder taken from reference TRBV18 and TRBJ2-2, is NAGVMQNPRHLVRRRGQEARLRCSPMKGHSHVYWYRQLPEEGLKFMVYLQKENIIDESGMPKERFSAEFPKEGPSILRIQQVVRGDSAAYFCASSSMHSGGTGELFFGEGSRLTVL.

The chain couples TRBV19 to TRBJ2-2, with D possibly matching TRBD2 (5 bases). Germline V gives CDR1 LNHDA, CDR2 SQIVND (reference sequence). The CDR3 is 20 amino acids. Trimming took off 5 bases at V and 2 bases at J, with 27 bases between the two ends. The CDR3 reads CASSDSLSPLLRVNTGELFF. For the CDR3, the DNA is TGTGCCAGTAGTGACTCTCTGAGCCCATTACTGAGGGTCAACACCGGGGAGCTGTTTTTT.

The CDR3 reads CASSSHIANTGELFF. The CDR3 nucleotides are TGTGCCAGCAGCTCTCATATAGCTAACACCGGGGAGCTGTTTTTT. This sequence joins TRBV11-2 and TRBJ2-2; D gene unclear. The germline gives CDR1 SGHAT, CDR2 FQNNGV. Trimming removed 4 bases from V and 2 bases from J, with 11 bases in between. CDR3 size: 15 residues.

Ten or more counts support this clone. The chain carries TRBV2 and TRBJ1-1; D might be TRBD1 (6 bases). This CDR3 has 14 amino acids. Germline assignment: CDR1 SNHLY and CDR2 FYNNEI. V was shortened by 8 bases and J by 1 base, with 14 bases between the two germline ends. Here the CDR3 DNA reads TGTGCCAGCGTGGGCGGACAGAAGAACACTGAAGCTTTCTTT. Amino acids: CASVGGQKNTEAFF.

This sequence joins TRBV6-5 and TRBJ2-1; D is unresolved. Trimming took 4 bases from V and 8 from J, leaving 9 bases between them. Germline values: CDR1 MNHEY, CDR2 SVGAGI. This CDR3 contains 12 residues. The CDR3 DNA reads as TGTGCCAGCAGTTCCCTTTCGGATGAGCAGTTCTTC. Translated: CASSSLSDEQFF.

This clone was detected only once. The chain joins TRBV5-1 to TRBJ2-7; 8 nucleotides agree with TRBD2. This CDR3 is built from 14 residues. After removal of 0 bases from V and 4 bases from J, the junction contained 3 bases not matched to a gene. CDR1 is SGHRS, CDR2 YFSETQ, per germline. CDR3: CASSLVGREYEQYF. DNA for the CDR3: TGCGCCAGCAGCTTGGTCGGGAGGGAGTACGAGCAGTACTTC.

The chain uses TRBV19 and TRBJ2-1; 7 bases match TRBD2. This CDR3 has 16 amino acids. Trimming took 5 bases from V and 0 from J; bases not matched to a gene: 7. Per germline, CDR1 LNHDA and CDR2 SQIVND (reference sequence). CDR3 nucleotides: TGTGCCAGTAGTTCGCCGACTAGCAGCTCCTACAATGAGCAGTTCTTC. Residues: CASSSPTSSSYNEQFF.

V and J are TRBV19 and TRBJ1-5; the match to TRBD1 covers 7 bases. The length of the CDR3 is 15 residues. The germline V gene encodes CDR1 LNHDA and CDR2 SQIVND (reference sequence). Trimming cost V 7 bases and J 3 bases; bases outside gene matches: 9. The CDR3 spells CASKGMTGYNQPQHF. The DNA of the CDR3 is TGTGCCAGTAAAGGGATGACAGGGTACAATCAGCCCCAGCATTTT.